A single sample is the source of the 17 T cell receptor beta chains below, sequenced in a study of cytomegalovirus exposure and HLA in healthy donors. PCR was performed using 60 Vbeta and 13 Jbeta primers. Profiled with immunoSEQ multiplex PCR; TCRdb holds only in-frame clones, not every one. Here the sample spans some 200,000 clones, 87% being singletons. Input material: PBMCs. The receptors originated from a girl under three years old in good health and CMV-seronegative.

This clone has only a few counts. The CDR3 spells CASSSSGRDNEQYF. CDR3 DNA: TGCGCCAGCAGCTCAAGCGGGAGGGACAACGAGCAGTACTTC. This chain links TRBV5-1 with TRBJ2-7; 10 bases agree with TRBD2. Germline CDR1 is SGHRS and CDR2 is YFSETQ. The CDR3 consists of 14 residues. V shed 3 bases, J shed 5 bases, and the junction held 5 bases outside the gene matches.

The J gene is TRBJ1-3, the V gene TRBV6-1, with 7 bases that match TRBD1. Germline CDR1 and CDR2: MNHNS and SASEGT. The CDR3 is 16 amino acids. After removal of 2 bases from V and 6 bases from J, the junction contained 10 bases not matched to a gene. In nucleotides, the CDR3 is TGTGCCAGCAGTGAACTAGGGGCAGGGGGATTAAACACCATATATTTT. Translation gives CASSELGAGGLNTIYF.

The chain recombines TRBV5-1 with TRBJ2-3; a possible D gene is TRBD2 (5 bases). Germline CDR1 is SGHRS and CDR2 is YFSETQ. The V gene lost 4 bases and the J gene lost 2 bases, with 11 bases spanning the gap. This CDR3 is 14 amino acids long. Here the CDR3 DNA reads TGCGCCAGCAGCCCCCGGGATTCCACAGATACGCAGTATTTT. Protein product: CASSPRDSTDTQYF.

The rearrangement uses TRBV29-1 and TRBJ2-5, with TRBD1 as a possible D gene (5 bases). V lost 4 bases, J lost 2 bases, and 8 bases lay in between. CDR1 and CDR2 (germline): SQVTM, ANQGSEA. The CDR3 is 12 amino acids. DNA of the CDR3: TGCAGCGTTGTACAGGTACAAGAGACCCAGTACTTC. Amino acids: CSVVQVQETQYF.

The J gene is TRBJ2-1, the V gene TRBV27, with 10 bases that match TRBD2. The ends lost 4 bases at V and 5 bases at J; junction bases unmatched: 14. The germline V gene encodes CDR1 MNHEY and CDR2 SMNVEV (reference sequence). The CDR3 covers 18 residues. The CDR3 loop reads CASSSASGSQLGHNEQFF. CDR3 DNA: TGTGCCAGCAGTTCTGCTAGCGGGAGTCAATTAGGACACAATGAGCAGTTCTTC.

The V call is TRBV19, the J call TRBJ2-2, with TRBD1 as a possible D gene (5 bases). Per the germline V gene, CDR1 is LNHDA and CDR2 is SQIVND (reference sequence). CDR3 size: 13 residues. CDR3 nucleotides: TGTGCGATGGGGCAGCCGCACACCGGGGAGCTGTTTTTT. The encoded protein is CAMGQPHTGELFF.

The chain uses TRBV5-1 and TRBJ2-2, with D unresolved. The length of the CDR3 is 14 residues. Trimming took 0 bases from V and 1 from J, leaving 4 bases between them. The germline gives CDR1 SGHRS, CDR2 YFSETQ. The CDR3 bases are TGCGCCAGCAGCTTGGACGGGAACACCGGGGAGCTGTTTTTT. Amino acids: CASSLDGNTGELFF.

V is TRBV5-6 and J is TRBJ2-1; 13 nucleotides line up with TRBD2. Germline V gene data show CDR1 as SGHDT and CDR2 as YYEEEE. V lost 4 bases, J lost 10 bases, and 14 bases stayed unmatched. The length of the CDR3 is 17 residues. CDR3 sequence: CASSVGLAGVITEEQFF. The CDR3 nucleotides are TGTGCCAGCAGCGTAGGACTAGCGGGAGTCATCACGGAGGAGCAGTTCTTC. The complete variable domain, with remaining parts taken from reference TRBV5-6 and TRBJ2-1, reads DAGVTQSPTHLIKTRGQQVTLRCSPKSGHDTVSWYQQALGQGPQFIFQYYEEEERQRGNFPDRFSGHQFPNYSSELNVNALLLGDSALYLCASSVGLAGVITEEQFFGPGTRLTVL.

This chain connects TRBV11-2 to TRBJ2-5, with D unclear. CDR1 is SGHAT and CDR2 is FQNNGV in the germline V gene. The CDR3 runs to 16 residues. The V end lost 5 bases, the J end lost 0 bases, and 16 bases lay between the germline ends. CDR3 sequence reads: CASSARSASYQETQYF. The CDR3 DNA reads TGTGCCAGCAGCGCCCGCAGTGCCTCGTACCAAGAGACCCAGTACTTC.

This chain uses TRBV4-3 with TRBJ2-2; D is perhaps TRBD1 (6 bases). Germline V gene sequence: CDR1 LGHNA, CDR2 YSLEER. Trimming removed 0 bases from V and 2 bases from J, with 19 bases in between. The CDR3 totals 19 residues. DNA of the CDR3: TGCGCCAGCAGCCAAGAGCTTTTTTATTACAGGGAAAACACCGGGGAGCTGTTTTTT. This translates into CASSQELFYYRENTGELFF.

V gene TRBV12-2 combines with J gene TRBJ2-3; no DNA check was done on the table's D call, TRBD2. TRBV12-2 is flagged as a pseudogene. The CDR3 consists of 16 residues. The CDR3 loop reads CASRFYLAGGPDTQYF. The DNA of the CDR3 is TGTGCAAGTCGCTTCTATCTAGCGGGAGGGCCGGATACGCAGTATTTT.

CDR3 amino acids: CAWRGLAGRETQYF. The CDR3 nucleotides are TGTGCCTGGAGAGGGTTAGCGGGGAGGGAGACCCAGTACTTC. The chain is built from TRBV30 and TRBJ2-5; 8 bases are a match to TRBD2. This CDR3 is 14 amino acids long. The germline V gene encodes CDR1 GTSNPN and CDR2 SVGIG (reference sequence). The junction had 8 bases not matched to a gene; V was cut back by 3 bases and J by 5 bases.

This clone has only one observation. The chain couples TRBV5-1 to TRBJ2-5, with 7 bases lining up with TRBD2. Trimming removed 0 bases from V and 2 bases from J; junction bases left unmatched: 7. The CDR3 runs to 16 residues. CDR1 and CDR2 from the germline V gene are SGHRS and YFSETQ. In nucleotides, the CDR3 is TGCGCCAGCAGCTTGGGGCTAGCGGAGGGACAAGAGACCCAGTACTTC. This gives the protein CASSLGLAEGQETQYF.

This rearrangement joins TRBV6-5 to TRBJ2-1; D perhaps matches TRBD1 (5 bases). Germline CDR1 is MNHEY and CDR2 is SVGAGI. V lost 5 bases and J 0 bases, leaving 11 bases between the germline ends. The CDR3 consists of 15 residues. This CDR3 reads CASSKQESSYNEQFF. The DNA for the CDR3 is TGTGCCAGCAGTAAACAGGAAAGCTCCTACAATGAGCAGTTCTTC.

The chain recombines TRBV28 with TRBJ2-1; D is perhaps TRBD2 (6 bases). CDR3 length equals 15 residues. V was trimmed by 8 bases and J by 7 bases, leaving 21 bases between them. CDR1 is MDHEN, CDR2 SYDVKM, per germline. For the CDR3, the DNA is TGTGCCAGCCGGCGGAGGGCTAGCCTAACAAATGAGCAGTTCTTC. Translation: CASRRRASLTNEQFF.

This rearrangement joins TRBV5-1 to TRBJ2-7; TRBD1 aligns across 11 bases. The V gene's germline CDR1 is SGHRS and CDR2 YFSETQ. V shed 4 bases and J 3 bases; nucleotides not matched to a gene: 0. This CDR3 contains 13 residues. For the CDR3, the DNA is TGCGCCAGCAGCGGGACAGGGGGCTACGAGCAGTACTTC. This sequence encodes CASSGTGGYEQYF.

V gene TRBV4-3 combines with J gene TRBJ2-1, with D possibly matching TRBD1 (6 bases). Deletions cut 3 bases from V and 0 bases from J, with 15 bases between. Germline-derived CDR1 and CDR2 are LGHNA and YSLEER. This CDR3 is built from 17 residues. The CDR3 protein is CASSQEKTGSSYNEQFF. Here the CDR3 DNA reads TGCGCCAGCAGCCAGGAGAAGACAGGTAGCTCCTACAATGAGCAGTTCTTC.